Each of the 21 T cell receptor beta chains below was sequenced from the same sample in a study of T cell repertoires in cytomegalovirus infection. Using its own MiXCR run on the reads, TCRdb lists one record per CDR3 protein. The sample includes about a million distinct CDR3 sequences, approximately 31% of them seen just once. Antigen specificity for these receptors is unknown. The sequencing here drew on cultured CD8+ T cells from PBMCs, taken from culture after CMV antigen stimulation. The receptors stem from a human donor in good health (CMV status not recorded). Some clones in this sample may be carry-over from other donors' samples.

This rearrangement joins TRBV12-5 to TRBJ2-2, with TRBD2 as a possible D gene (5 bases). With 2 bases removed from V and 7 bases from J, the gap between germline ends came to 8 bases. The V gene's germline CDR1 is LGHNT and CDR2 FRNRAP. The CDR3 sequence is 13 residues long. CDR3 nucleotide sequence: TGTGCTAGTGGTTTGCCCGGGATCGGGGAGCTGTTTTTT. It encodes CASGLPGIGELFF.

To note about this clonotype: An end of the junction does not agree with germline; a read error may underlie this. J is TRBJ1-1 and V is TRBV24-1; D remains ambiguous. The V gene's germline CDR1 is KGHDR and CDR2 SFDVKD. The CDR3 is made up of 13 amino acids. CDR3 in amino acids: CTTSNRPNTEAFF. As DNA, the CDR3 is TGTACCACCAGTAACAGACCGAACACTGAAGCTTTCTTT.

Turning to this clonotype: The CDR3 ends on some other residue instead of the conserved phenylalanine or tryptophan, so this is likely a read error. It is unclear where the CDR3 begins or ends on the DNA, so no DNA is shown, and the CDR3 is as TCRdb lists it. The chain joins TRBV12-3 or TRBV12-4 to TRBJ2-7; whether TRBD1, the table's D call, matches the DNA was not checked. Counting both end residues, the CDR3 totals 9 amino acids. The CDR3: CANSSMTRT.

The gene calls are TRBV29-1 and TRBJ2-2; 7 nucleotides line up with TRBD1. Germline V gene lookup returns CDR1 SQVTM and CDR2 ANQGSEA. The CDR3 loop spans 15 amino acids. Trimming cost V 4 bases and J 0 bases; bases outside gene matches: 5. CDR3 nucleotide sequence: TGCAGCGTTGGGGCAGGGGGAACGAACACCGGGGAGCTGTTTTTT. It codes for CSVGAGGTNTGELFF.

As DNA, the CDR3 is TGTGCCAGTAGTCAGCAGACAGTTAATGAAAAACTGTTTTTT. Translation: CASSQQTVNEKLFF. The rearrangement uses TRBV19 and TRBJ1-4; TRBD1 might be the D (5 bases). Trimming shortened V by 5 bases and J by 4 bases, and 11 bases separated the two germline ends. From germline, CDR1 is LNHDA and CDR2 SQIVND (reference sequence). This CDR3 comprises 14 residues.

Only one count was recorded for this clonotype. This may be a read error, as it is one base from a much larger clone. V usage is TRBV7-8 and J usage is TRBJ2-3, with TRBD1 matching 9 bases. Germline loops: CDR1 SGHVS, CDR2 FQNEAQ. This CDR3 has 15 amino acids. This CDR3 is CACSLQGASLDTQYF. CDR3 DNA sequence: TGTGCCTGCAGCCTACAGGGGGCTAGTCTAGATACGCAGTATTTT.

This clonotype was counted a few times. The rearrangement uses TRBV6-2 or TRBV6-3 and TRBJ2-5; D is unresolved. Germline V lookup: CDR1 MNHEY, CDR2 SVGEGT. This CDR3 contains 13 residues. V was clipped by 4 bases and J by 5 bases, with 11 bases between them. In DNA form, the CDR3 reads TGTGCCAGCAGTTTCTACTCATGGGAGACCCAGTACTTC. It codes for CASSFYSWETQYF.

This chain joins TRBV10-1 and TRBJ1-1; D possibly corresponds to TRBD1 (5 bases). The germline V gene has CDR1 WNHNN and CDR2 SYGVQD (reference sequence). CDR3 size: 13 residues. V dropped 5 bases and J dropped 11 bases, with 18 bases sitting between them. The CDR3 coding sequence is TGCGCCAGCAGTCAACAGGAAAATTCGTGGGCTTTCTTT. Translated, it gives CASSQQENSWAFF.

V is TRBV28 and J is TRBJ1-1; 7 positions agree with TRBD1. The germline gives CDR1 MDHEN, CDR2 SYDVKM. Trimming removed 8 bases from V and 3 bases from J; junction bases left unmatched: 15. This CDR3 is 16 amino acids long. CDR3 sequence (DNA): TGTGCCAGCTCTACCGACAGGGCACAGGATTACACTGAAGCTTTCTTT. This sequence encodes CASSTDRAQDYTEAFF.

This clonotype was seen only a few times. The chain carries TRBV27 and TRBJ1-6, with 7 bases identical to TRBD1. This CDR3 spans 16 amino acids. Germline V lookup: CDR1 MNHEY, CDR2 SMNVEV (reference sequence). The trim removed 2 bases at V and 3 bases at J, leaving 4 bases unmatched. CDR3 bases: TGTGCCAGCAGTTTAGCCGCAGGGGGCTATAATTCACCCCTCCACTTT. Translating it yields CASSLAAGGYNSPLHF.

The rearrangement links TRBV11-2 to TRBJ1-2; a possible D gene is TRBD1 (5 bases). V was cut by 5 bases and J by 4 bases, with 14 bases left in between. The CDR3 consists of 14 residues. Germline V lookup: CDR1 SGHAT, CDR2 FQNNGV. CDR3 in amino acids: CASSPAPGGYGYTF. Written as DNA, the CDR3 is TGTGCCAGCAGCCCAGCTCCGGGGGGCTATGGCTACACCTTC.

This clonotype was observed a few times. The chain has TRBV6-6 and TRBJ2-2; 8 bases line up with TRBD1. There are 17 residues in the CDR3. Germline values: CDR1 MNHNY, CDR2 SVGAGI (reference sequence). The junction had 6 bases not matched to a gene; V was cut back by 2 bases and J by 1 base. This CDR3 reads CASSYTTGVVNTGELFF. DNA of the CDR3: TGTGCCAGCAGTTACACGACAGGGGTAGTGAACACCGGGGAGCTGTTTTTT.

This clonotype was seen once. The CDR3 region is CASSGGTGGYHEQYF. In nucleotides, the CDR3 is TGCGCCAGCAGCGGCGGGACAGGGGGCTACCACGAGCAGTACTTC. V gene TRBV5-1 combines with J gene TRBJ2-7, with 12 nucleotides matching TRBD1. The CDR3 spans 15 residues. Trimming cost V 4 bases and J 5 bases; bases outside gene matches: 7. CDR1 SGHRS and CDR2 YFSETQ come from the germline V gene.

This clonotype was detected a few times. CDR3 DNA sequence: TGTGCCAGCAGCGCACCCGGAGGCACTGAAGCTTTCTTT. This sequence encodes CASSAPGGTEAFF. This chain connects TRBV5-3 to TRBJ1-1; D is ambiguous. TRBV5-3 is placed among ORFs of uncertain function. The CDR3 length is 13 residues. V was trimmed by 8 bases and J by 4 bases, leaving 15 bases between them.

Of note for this clonotype: The junction differs from germline at one of its ends, possibly a read error. The chain recombines TRBV4-2 with TRBJ2-1; D gene ambiguous. This CDR3 region has 16 residues. Per germline, CDR1 LGHNA and CDR2 YNFKEQ. The chain's CDR3 is CASNQDLDTFYNEQFF. In DNA, the CDR3 is TGTGCCAGCAACCAAGATTTAGATACGTTTTACAATGAGCAGTTCTTC.

The sample holds a few counts of this clonotype. The J gene is TRBJ2-7, the V gene TRBV7-8; TRBD2 agrees at 7 bases. After removal of 5 bases from V and 8 bases from J, the junction contained 24 bases not matched to a gene. Germline CDR1 SGHVS, CDR2 FQNEAQ. CDR3 length equals 18 residues. The CDR3 coding sequence is TGTGCCAGCAGCCCCCTGGACGGGGAGGGACCGGGGCCCAGTAAGCAGTACTTC. It specifies CASSPLDGEGPGPSKQYF.

Of note for this clonotype: Without the conserved terminal phenylalanine or tryptophan, this CDR3 likely stems from a read error. The chain couples TRBV5-6 to TRBJ2-3; 12 nucleotides line up with TRBD2. V was pared by 4 bases and J by 4 bases, with 4 bases of the junction left unmatched. The germline CDR1 and CDR2 sequences are SGHDT and YYEEEE. This CDR3 comprises 15 residues. The CDR3 region is CASSPSGGAADTQYL. The CDR3 nucleotides are TGTGCCAGCAGCCCTAGCGGGGGGGCGGCAGATACGCAGTATCTT.

The chain couples TRBV12-5 to TRBJ2-3, with a possible D match to TRBD1 (6 bases). CDR1 LGHNT and CDR2 FRNRAP come from the germline V gene. V was pared by 2 bases and J by 2 bases, with 14 bases between. CDR3 length: 16 amino acids. The CDR3 DNA sequence: TGTGCTAGTGGTTTGAACGTAAGGGGGATCACAGATACGCAGTATTTT. Protein sequence: CASGLNVRGITDTQYF.

The rearrangement uses TRBV19 and TRBJ2-1; TRBD1 agrees at 9 bases. This CDR3 has 13 amino acids. The trim removed 3 bases at V and 6 bases at J, leaving 0 bases unmatched. Germline loops: CDR1 LNHDA, CDR2 SQIVND (reference sequence). CDR3 nucleotides: TGTGCCAGTAGTATGGACAGGGGCAATGAGCAGTTCTTC. Residues: CASSMDRGNEQFF.

In its sample, this clonotype was seen many times. The DNA of the CDR3 is TGTGCCAGCAGCTTTCCGGGACAGGGTTCGAGCTCCTACAATGAGCAGTTCTTC. This codes for CASSFPGQGSSSYNEQFF. The gene calls are TRBV7-2 and TRBJ2-1; 9 bases align to TRBD1. CDR3 size: 18 residues. Trimming cost V 3 bases and J 0 bases; bases outside gene matches: 9. Germline V gene sequence: CDR1 SGHTA, CDR2 FQGNSA.

This chain connects TRBV4-1 to TRBJ1-1; tentative D call: TRBD1 (5 bases). The CDR3 extends over 15 amino acids. V lost 0 bases, J lost 4 bases, and 12 bases lay in between. Germline assignment: CDR1 MGHRA and CDR2 YSYEKL. The CDR3 coding sequence is TGCGCCAGCAGCCAAGATCCAGGGCATCCCACTGAAGCTTTCTTT. Translation gives CASSQDPGHPTEAFF.